This record concerns one T cell receptor (beta chain) sequence. As handled by the study authors: It was from reference gene primer amplification that nucleated cell counts were estimated. Profiling relied on immunoSEQ multiplex PCR, and the TCRdb table lists in-frame clones only, not all of them. The V and J calls and the clone size are those of that table, but D and trimming were determined from the DNA. In the table there are 210,000 or so clones, around 84% of which are singletons. The sample comes from a study of blood T cell repertoires in COVID-19. About the study: From the United States, Italy and Spain came samples of acute and convalescent COVID-19.

The V end was cut by 0 bases, the J end by 5 bases, with 14 bases between. The CDR3 totals 15 residues. Germline CDR1 reads SGHRS; CDR2 reads YFSETQ. The origin of this receptor is a human donor in a cohort sampled during active COVID-19. This chain links TRBV5-1 with TRBJ1-1; possibly TRBD1 for D (5 bases). Sequencing was done on a sample of peripheral blood. CDR3 amino acids: CASSLAYRGKTEAFF. Here the CDR3 DNA reads TGCGCCAGCAGCTTGGCCTATCGGGGGAAGACTGAAGCTTTCTTT.